The 27 T cell receptor beta chains listed next were all sequenced from one sample in a study of T cell responses to AZD1222 COVID-19 vaccine. Some clones are missing from TCRdb's copy, which holds only in-frame ones; the method was immunoSEQ multiplex PCR. The sample has around 120,000 clones; about 92% are singletons. The source was peripheral blood, collected 28 days after the second AZD1222 dose. The receptor source for this set is an adult who received the AZD1222 COVID-19 vaccine.

The chain has TRBV3-1 (or the pseudogene TRBV3-2) and TRBJ2-1; D is possibly TRBD1 (5 bases). Trimming stripped 0 bases from V and 5 bases from J, with 17 bases between. CDR3 size: 17 residues. Germline V gene lookup returns CDR1 LGHDT and CDR2 YNNKEL (reference sequence). CDR3 bases: TGTGCCAGCAGCCAAGATCAGGGCATCGTCTACGACAATGAGCAGTTCTTC. Translated, it gives CASSQDQGIVYDNEQFF.

This chain joins TRBV7-6 and TRBJ2-7; D is undetermined. Germline lookup yields CDR1 SGHVS and CDR2 FNYEAQ. V was trimmed by 0 bases and J by 4 bases, leaving 16 bases between them. This CDR3 is 16 amino acids long. CDR3 amino acids: CASSLAPTDRSYEQYF. DNA for the CDR3: TGTGCCAGCAGCTTAGCGCCCACGGACCGATCGTACGAGCAGTACTTC.

The V call is TRBV15, the J call TRBJ2-7; tentatively, D is TRBD1 (5 bases). From germline, CDR1 is LNHNV and CDR2 YYDKDF (reference sequence). Trimming removed 2 bases at V and 6 bases at J, with 11 bases between. CDR3 length: 13 residues. The CDR3 bases are TGTGCCACCAGCAGAAGGGGCCTTCTCGAGCAGTACTTC. Encoded protein: CATSRRGLLEQYF.

This chain joins TRBV19 and TRBJ1-6; TRBD1 matches 7 bases. The CDR3 sequence is 14 residues long. V lost 5 bases to trimming and J lost 8 bases; unmatched junction nucleotides: 6. CDR1 and CDR2 (germline): LNHDA, SQIVND (reference sequence). In DNA, the CDR3 is TGTGCCAGTAGTCCATGGGACAGTTATTCACCCCTCCACTTT. Protein: CASSPWDSYSPLHF.

The chain has TRBV24-1 and TRBJ2-1, with TRBD1 as a possible D gene (5 bases). Germline loops: CDR1 KGHDR, CDR2 SFDVKD. CDR3 length equals 16 residues. V was shortened by 5 bases and J by 5 bases, with 18 bases between the two germline ends. The CDR3 reads CATSGATDHANNEQFF. CDR3 nucleotides: TGTGCCACCAGTGGCGCGACAGATCACGCAAACAATGAGCAGTTCTTC.

V gene TRBV6-2 or TRBV6-3 combines with J gene TRBJ2-7; D is unresolved. Germline values: CDR1 MNHEY, CDR2 SVGEGT. V gave up 2 bases and J gave up 3 bases, with 8 bases separating them. The CDR3 has 13 amino acids. CDR3 loop: CASSYMLFYEQYF. The CDR3 nucleotides read TGTGCCAGCAGTTACATGCTTTTCTACGAGCAGTACTTC.

This chain connects TRBV3-1 (or the pseudogene TRBV3-2) to TRBJ1-2; D remains ambiguous. Trimming cost V 0 bases and J 5 bases, with 10 bases left between them. CDR1 LGHDT and CDR2 YNNKEL come from the germline V gene (reference sequence). The length of the CDR3 is 14 residues. The CDR3 here is CASSQDIESYGYTF. In DNA form, the CDR3 reads TGTGCCAGCAGCCAAGATATTGAATCTTATGGCTACACCTTC.

V gene TRBV25-1 combines with J gene TRBJ1-3; D not certain. The V gene's germline CDR1 is MGHDK and CDR2 SYGVNS. Trimming stripped 6 bases from V and 0 bases from J, with 9 bases between. CDR3 length: 14 amino acids. CDR3 nucleotides: TGTGCCAGCAGACCGGTAGGCTCTGGAAACACCATATATTTT. Translating gives CASRPVGSGNTIYF.

The CDR3 nucleotides read TGTGCCAGTTGGGGGGTCTCTGGAAACACCATATATTTT. Its translation: CASWGVSGNTIYF. The chain employs TRBV10-3 and TRBJ1-3; the D gene is possibly TRBD1 (5 bases). Germline V gene data show CDR1 as ENHRY and CDR2 as SYGVKD. V lost 10 bases, J lost 0 bases, and 10 bases lay in between. CDR3 size: 13 residues.

This clone has just one count. The chain joins TRBV7-2 to TRBJ2-3, with TRBD1 matching 7 bases. CDR3 length equals 17 residues. Germline V CDR1 and CDR2: SGHTA, FQGNSA. The trim removed 1 base at V and 2 bases at J, leaving 9 bases unmatched. CDR3 loop: CASSLGARGTTTDTQYF. The CDR3, as DNA: TGTGCCAGCAGCTTAGGGGCCAGGGGGACCACCACAGATACGCAGTATTTT.

The chain employs TRBV19 and TRBJ2-7, with 7 nucleotides matching TRBD2. The CDR3 is 14 residues long. The V and J ends lost 5 bases and 2 bases, in that order; junction bases with no gene match: 6. CDR1 is LNHDA, CDR2 SQIVND, per germline (reference sequence). The CDR3 DNA reads as TGTGCCAGTAGTGGGAGGGGCTGGGCCTACGAGCAGTACTTC. Translated: CASSGRGWAYEQYF.

This clone was detected a few times. The J gene is TRBJ1-2, the V gene TRBV4-3, with D uncertain. V lost 1 base and J 0 bases, leaving 12 bases between the germline ends. The CDR3 length is 16 residues. Per germline, CDR1 LGHNA and CDR2 YSLEER. The CDR3 sequence is CASSQAAISTNYGYTF. Written as DNA, the CDR3 is TGCGCCAGCAGCCAAGCAGCCATATCTACTAACTATGGCTACACCTTC.

The V and J genes are TRBV18 and TRBJ1-6, with no clear D. Germline V gene data show CDR1 as KGHSH and CDR2 as LQKENI. The CDR3 runs 15 residues. Deletions cut 2 bases from V and 8 bases from J, with 13 bases between. CDR3 in amino acids: CASSPRMEGDSPLHF. The CDR3 nucleotides read TGTGCCAGCTCACCAAGGATGGAGGGTGATTCACCCCTCCACTTT. The full variable domain, completed using reference TRBV18 and TRBJ1-6, is NAGVMQNPRHLVRRRGQEARLRCSPMKGHSHVYWYRQLPEEGLKFMVYLQKENIIDESGMPKERFSAEFPKEGPSILRIQQVVRGDSAAYFCASSPRMEGDSPLHFGNGTRLTVT.

The chain links TRBV10-2 to TRBJ1-1; the D is unclear. Trimming took 4 bases from V and 6 from J, leaving 12 bases between them. Germline CDR1 reads WSHSY; CDR2 reads SAAADI. The CDR3 extends over 13 amino acids. The CDR3 reads CASSGTGLAEAFF. The CDR3 DNA is TGCGCCAGCAGTGGAACGGGTTTGGCTGAAGCTTTCTTT.

This chain links TRBV5-1 with TRBJ2-7; 9 bases agree with TRBD1. V trimming: 4 bases; J trimming: 6 bases; junction bases outside the gene matches: 2. CDR3 size: 12 residues. Per germline, CDR1 SGHRS and CDR2 YFSETQ. The CDR3 here is CASSRDRAEQYF. In DNA, the CDR3 is TGCGCCAGCAGCCGGGACAGGGCCGAGCAGTACTTC.

J is TRBJ1-2 and V is TRBV7-2; D gene unclear. Germline V lookup: CDR1 SGHTA, CDR2 FQGNSA. The CDR3 runs 13 residues. V lost 0 bases, J lost 8 bases, and 10 bases lay in between. The CDR3 region is CASSLAPLKGYTF. The DNA for the CDR3 is TGTGCCAGCAGCTTAGCCCCACTTAAGGGCTACACCTTC. Full variable domain (remainder filled in from reference TRBV7-2 and TRBJ1-2): GAGVSQSPSNKVTEKGKDVELRCDPISGHTALYWYRQSLGQGLEFLIYFQGNSAPDKSGLPSDRFSAERTGGSVSTLTIQRTQQEDSAVYLCASSLAPLKGYTFGSGTRLTVV.

This clone was counted between two and nine times. The V and J genes are TRBV20-1 and TRBJ1-5, with a possible D match to TRBD1 (6 bases). The CDR3 loop spans 18 amino acids. Germline CDR1 reads DFQATT; CDR2 reads SNEGSKA (reference sequence). V shed 3 bases and J shed 2 bases, with 23 bases lying between them. CDR3 protein: CSASRANRVGSGNQPQHF. The CDR3 DNA follows: TGCAGTGCTAGTCGCGCCAACAGGGTAGGTAGCGGCAATCAGCCCCAGCATTTT.

This CDR3 is CAISGSGLRPNYGYTF. CDR3 bases: TGTGCCATCAGTGGATCGGGGCTTCGTCCCAACTATGGCTACACCTTC. The chain carries TRBV10-3 and TRBJ1-2, with a tentative D call TRBD1 (5 bases). Germline CDR1 is ENHRY and CDR2 is SYGVKD. This CDR3 is built from 16 residues. Deletions cut 4 bases from V and 2 bases from J, with 17 bases between.

The V gene is TRBV27, the J gene TRBJ1-6, with D maybe TRBD1 (6 bases). This CDR3 comprises 15 residues. Germline V gene sequence: CDR1 MNHEY, CDR2 SMNVEV (reference sequence). V was cut by 5 bases and J by 7 bases, with 15 bases left in between. CDR3 sequence: CASSTNWDNNSPLHF. The DNA of the CDR3 is TGTGCCAGCAGTACCAATTGGGACAACAATTCACCCCTCCACTTT.

The chain is built from TRBV5-1 and TRBJ1-2; 9 bases match TRBD1. V was clipped by 0 bases and J by 6 bases; unmatched bases: 9. The CDR3 totals 16 residues. Germline V gene lookup returns CDR1 SGHRS and CDR2 YFSETQ. The CDR3, as DNA: TGCGCCAGCAGCTTGGGGGACAGGGCGGTGAAAAATGGCTACACCTTC. Translation: CASSLGDRAVKNGYTF.

V and J are TRBV29-1 and TRBJ2-7; the D is unclear. This CDR3 comprises 12 residues. From germline, CDR1 is SQVTM and CDR2 ANQGSEA. Trimming shortened V by 1 base and J by 3 bases, and 7 bases separated the two germline ends. This CDR3 is CSVEGPNYEQYF. The CDR3 DNA sequence: TGCAGCGTTGAAGGTCCGAACTACGAGCAGTACTTC.

The genes are TRBV23-1 and TRBJ1-2; D ambiguous. TRBV23-1 falls under the ORF class, with uncertain function. The CDR3 spans 16 residues. The germline V and J ends were trimmed by 4 bases and 2 bases, with 17 bases remaining between them. As DNA, the CDR3 is TGCGCCAGCAGTCCGCGCGGGCCACCGTTAAACTATGGCTACACCTTC. Protein product: CASSPRGPPLNYGYTF.

The chain couples TRBV5-1 to TRBJ2-1; 9 nucleotides agree with TRBD1. The ends lost 4 bases at V and 15 bases at J; junction bases unmatched: 8. The CDR3 extends over 12 amino acids. From germline, CDR1 is SGHRS and CDR2 YFSETQ. CDR3 protein: CASSTGQGQRFF. The CDR3 DNA reads TGCGCCAGCAGCACGGGACAGGGTCAGCGGTTCTTC.

The rearrangement uses TRBV6-5 and TRBJ2-7, with 7 bases lining up with TRBD2. The CDR3 length is 14 residues. The V and J ends lost 2 bases and 5 bases, in that order; junction bases with no gene match: 6. The germline V gene has CDR1 MNHEY and CDR2 SVGAGI. This CDR3 reads CASSYDSGDDEQYF. The CDR3 DNA is TGTGCCAGCAGTTACGACAGCGGGGATGACGAGCAGTACTTC.

This chain uses TRBV12-5 with TRBJ2-5; D gene uncertain. V lost 0 bases, J lost 3 bases, and 5 bases lay in between. The CDR3 consists of 13 residues. Germline CDR1 is LGHNT and CDR2 is FRNRAP. CDR3 sequence: CASGLVAKETQYF. CDR3 DNA: TGTGCTAGTGGTTTGGTAGCAAAAGAGACCCAGTACTTC.

The CDR3 DNA is TGCGCCAGCAGCCCTCCTACAGCCTCTGGGGCCAACGTCCTGACTTTC. It is translated as CASSPPTASGANVLTF. This chain uses TRBV5-1 with TRBJ2-6; D is unclear. The germline gives CDR1 SGHRS, CDR2 YFSETQ. Trimming pared 4 bases from V and 0 bases from J, leaving 11 bases between. The CDR3 is 16 residues long.

V is TRBV5-1 and J is TRBJ1-2; D uncertain. Germline V gene sequence: CDR1 SGHRS, CDR2 YFSETQ. The CDR3 spans 15 residues. The germline V and J ends were trimmed by 1 base and 3 bases, with 13 bases remaining between them. The CDR3 coding sequence is TGCGCCAGCAGCTTGACAGATCCGCGGCACTATGGCTACACCTTC. Protein: CASSLTDPRHYGYTF.